The 19 T cell receptor beta chains below come from one sample, sequenced in a study of T cell responses to AZD1222 COVID-19 vaccine. Method: immunoSEQ multiplex PCR; TCRdb's copy keeps in-frame clones and lacks some. The data show about 92,000 clones, with approximately 91% seen just once and over 20% held by the top ten. This material consisted of peripheral blood, taken on day 0 of AZD1222 vaccination. The receptors were gathered from an adult in good health.

This clone was counted a single time. DNA of the CDR3: TGTGCCAGCAGCCTCGGACAGCTTGCAAATAATTCACCCCTCCACTTT. Amino acid sequence: CASSLGQLANNSPLHF. The genes are TRBV2 and TRBJ1-6; perhaps TRBD1 as D (6 bases). Between the trimmed V and J ends, which lost 6 bases and 5 bases, there was a span of 17 bases. The length of the CDR3 is 16 residues. CDR1 is SNHLY and CDR2 is FYNNEI in the germline V gene.

The CDR3 is CASSPSRKTQYF. The CDR3 DNA reads TGTGCCAGCAGTCCCTCCCGGAAGACCCAGTACTTC. The chain carries TRBV7-9 and TRBJ2-5; D is unclear. CDR1 is SEHNR, CDR2 FQNEAQ, per germline (reference sequence). The CDR3 consists of 12 residues. V gave up 6 bases and J gave up 6 bases, with 11 bases separating them.

The chain has TRBV5-1 and TRBJ2-6; D gene uncertain. This CDR3 is built from 14 residues. V lost 0 bases to trimming and J lost 4 bases, with 5 bases between them. Germline V gene sequence: CDR1 SGHRS, CDR2 YFSETQ. CDR3 DNA: TGCGCCAGCAGCTTGGTGGCGGGGGCCAACGTCCTGACTTTC. This codes for CASSLVAGANVLTF. The whole variable domain, filled in from reference TRBV5-1 and TRBJ2-6, reads KAGVTQTPRYLIKTRGQQVTLSCSPISGHRSVSWYQQTPGQGLQFLFEYFSETQRNKGNFPGRFSGRQFSNSRSEMNVSTLELGDSALYLCASSLVAGANVLTFGAGSRLTVL.

This clone was seen just once. The chain combines TRBV28 with TRBJ2-1; 7 bases match TRBD1. The V gene's germline CDR1 is MDHEN and CDR2 SYDVKM. The CDR3 has 15 amino acids. V was clipped by 3 bases and J by 6 bases; unmatched bases: 8. CDR3 sequence reads: CASSLYRGSTNEQFF. The CDR3, as DNA: TGTGCCAGCAGTTTGTACAGGGGTTCCACCAATGAGCAGTTCTTC.

The rearrangement uses TRBV2 and TRBJ1-2; TRBD1 agrees at 7 bases. The germline gives CDR1 SNHLY, CDR2 FYNNEI. J lost 3 bases, V lost 1 base, and 5 bases had no gene match. This CDR3 is built from 15 residues. The CDR3 here is CASSEVGTAHYGYTF. The CDR3 DNA follows: TGTGCCAGCAGTGAAGTGGGGACAGCCCACTATGGCTACACCTTC. Using reference TRBV2 and TRBJ1-2 for the parts outside the CDR3, the full variable domain is EPEVTQTPSHQVTQMGQEVILRCVPISNHLYFYWYRQILGQKVEFLVSFYNNEISEKSEIFDDQFSVERPDGSNFTLKIRSTKLEDSAMYFCASSEVGTAHYGYTFGSGTRLTVV.

V usage is TRBV6-5 and J usage is TRBJ2-7; TRBD2 aligns across 11 bases. Unmatched junction bases numbered 3, after V lost 7 bases and J lost 4 bases. The CDR3 consists of 13 residues. Germline CDR1 MNHEY, CDR2 SVGAGI. CDR3 DNA sequence: TGTGCCAGCAAAGTAGCGGGGGGGTACGAGCAGTACTTC. Protein sequence: CASKVAGGYEQYF.

The chain joins TRBV7-2 to TRBJ2-5; TRBD1 matches 8 bases. The germline V gene has CDR1 SGHTA and CDR2 FQGNSA. The ends lost 5 bases at V and 4 bases at J; junction bases unmatched: 3. CDR3 length: 13 residues. As DNA, the CDR3 is TGTGCCAGCAGCCGGGACAGGAGAGAGACCCAGTACTTC. Amino acids: CASSRDRRETQYF. Looking up the rest from reference TRBV7-2 and TRBJ2-5 gives the full variable domain: GAGVSQSPSNKVTEKGKDVELRCDPISGHTALYWYRQSLGQGLEFLIYFQGNSAPDKSGLPSDRFSAERTGGSVSTLTIQRTQQEDSAVYLCASSRDRRETQYFGPGTRLLVL.

This clone is a singleton in its sample. The chain has TRBV12-3 or TRBV12-4 and TRBJ2-5; D is unresolved. V was shortened by 5 bases and J by 9 bases, with 16 bases between the two germline ends. The CDR3 runs 13 residues. As DNA, the CDR3 is TGTGCCAGCAGTCAGGACGGAGCGTTGGCCCAGTACTTC. Protein: CASSQDGALAQYF.

The chain combines TRBV28 with TRBJ1-2, with TRBD1 matching 8 bases. V lost 6 bases and J lost 5; bases outside the gene matches: 11. This CDR3 is 15 amino acids long. CDR1 and CDR2 from the germline V gene are MDHEN and SYDVKM. CDR3 residues: CASSLTGGYRYGYTF. CDR3 sequence (DNA): TGTGCCAGCAGCCTAACAGGGGGGTATAGGTATGGCTACACCTTC.

V is TRBV6-5 and J is TRBJ2-5; D perhaps matches TRBD2 (5 bases). With 0 bases removed from V and 7 bases from J, the gap between germline ends came to 12 bases. The CDR3 sequence is 14 residues long. CDR1 and CDR2 (germline): MNHEY, SVGAGI. CDR3 sequence (DNA): TGTGCCAGCAGTTACTCGGAGAGGGTTATGACCCAGTACTTC. Protein product: CASSYSERVMTQYF.

About this clone itself: An end of the junction does not agree with germline; a read error may underlie this. The chain employs TRBV7-7 and TRBJ2-1; TRBD2 might be the D (5 bases). The CDR3 is 13 amino acids. CDR1 is SSHAT, CDR2 FNYEAQ, per germline (reference sequence). The CDR3 here is CASSLAPANEQFF. The CDR3 region has the DNA TGTGCTAGCAGCTTAGCGCCTGCGAATGAGCAGTTCTTC.

The chain is built from TRBV5-8 and TRBJ2-6; D call uncertain. CDR1 is SGHTS, CDR2 YDEGEE, per germline. V was clipped by 0 bases and J by 0 bases, with 4 bases between them. This CDR3 contains 15 residues. CDR3 sequence: CASSLVLSGANVLTF. As DNA, the CDR3 is TGTGCCAGCAGCTTGGTGCTCTCTGGGGCCAACGTCCTGACTTTC.

This clone was counted a single time. The rearrangement uses TRBV5-4 and TRBJ1-1, with D possibly TRBD1 on 6 matching bases. V lost 2 bases and J 5 bases, leaving 13 bases between the germline ends. The CDR3 loop spans 14 amino acids. Germline V lookup: CDR1 SGHNT, CDR2 YYREEE (reference sequence). This CDR3 reads CASSLAGAGTEAFF. In nucleotides, the CDR3 is TGTGCCAGCAGCTTAGCGGGGGCTGGGACTGAAGCTTTCTTT.

In its sample, this clone was seen once. The chain couples TRBV12-5 to TRBJ2-1; D could derive from TRBD1 or TRBD2 (6 bases each). CDR1 is LGHNT, CDR2 FRNRAP, per germline. Trimming pared 5 bases from V and 0 bases from J, leaving 26 bases between. The CDR3 length is 20 residues. CDR3 nucleotide sequence: TGTGCTAGTGGTCCGCAGACTTTCCCTCGGGGGCCAAACTCCTACAATGAGCAGTTCTTC. Protein product: CASGPQTFPRGPNSYNEQFF.

The chain couples TRBV27 to TRBJ1-1; no clear D gene. V was cut by 2 bases and J by 1 base, with 5 bases left in between. CDR1 is MNHEY, CDR2 SMNVEV, per germline (reference sequence). This CDR3 spans 13 amino acids. This CDR3 is CASSLKGNTEAFF. The CDR3 DNA is TGTGCCAGCAGTTTAAAGGGGAACACTGAAGCTTTCTTT.

This CDR3 is CASSPAAGLDYGYTF. For the CDR3, the DNA is TGTGCCAGCTCACCGGCGGCAGGGTTGGACTATGGCTACACCTTC. The gene calls are TRBV18 and TRBJ1-2; D might be TRBD1 (5 bases). This CDR3 has 15 residues. Trimming left V 3 bases short and J 3 bases short, with 14 bases between. From germline, CDR1 is KGHSH and CDR2 LQKENI.

The genes are TRBV7-2 and TRBJ2-1; the match to TRBD2 covers 10 bases. V lost 4 bases and J lost 12; bases outside the gene matches: 12. This CDR3 spans 15 amino acids. Germline V gene lookup returns CDR1 SGHTA and CDR2 FQGNSA. This chain's CDR3 is CASSSTGTSALTQFF. The CDR3 nucleotides are TGTGCCAGCAGCTCCACCGGGACTAGCGCCCTCACGCAGTTCTTC.

The V gene is TRBV24-1, the J gene TRBJ2-2; D is unresolved. This CDR3 comprises 13 residues. CDR1 is KGHDR, CDR2 SFDVKD, per germline. With 3 bases removed from V and 7 bases from J, the gap between germline ends came to 8 bases. Written as DNA, the CDR3 is TGTGCCACCAGTGATCTTCCCCGCGGGGAGCTGTTTTTT. As protein: CATSDLPRGELFF.

The chain uses TRBV2 and TRBJ2-5; 14 bases are shared with TRBD2. J lost 5 bases, V lost 8 bases, and 10 bases had no gene match. Germline CDR1 reads SNHLY; CDR2 reads FYNNEI. There are 16 residues in the CDR3. The chain's CDR3 is CASGLAGGAVPETQYF. The CDR3 DNA follows: TGTGCCAGCGGACTAGCGGGGGGAGCCGTGCCCGAGACCCAGTACTTC.